This T cell receptor beta chain stems from a study of T cells after yellow fever vaccination. For the study at large: Fractions with few cells were prepared using SMART-Seq v4 Ultra Low Input.

This clonotype was seen only a few times. Its matching antigen is unknown. Study findings and constraints: A minor fraction of clonotypes spanned both CD4 and CD8 compartments.

After removal of 4 bases from V and 6 bases from J, the junction contained 6 bases not matched to a gene. CDR1 is SEHNR and CDR2 is FQNEAQ in the germline V gene (reference sequence). The CDR3 loop spans 14 amino acids. The authors made TCR cDNA by 5'RACE template switching, adding a universal primer site and UMIs. One entry per CDR3 protein results from TCRdb running MiXCR on the 5' RACE reads. The data show some 600,000 distinct CDR3 sequences, about 17% seen once. This specimen consisted of PBMCs, obtained 4 to 6 days after the first yellow fever vaccination. The chain couples TRBV7-9 to TRBJ1-5; TRBD1 aligns across 7 bases. The TCR originated in a man aged 18 to 29 who received the YFV17D yellow fever vaccine. This chain's CDR3 is CASSSDRDSQPQHF. The CDR3 DNA reads as TGTGCCAGCAGCTCCGACAGGGACTCTCAGCCCCAGCATTTT. Looking up the rest from reference TRBV7-9 and TRBJ1-5 gives the full variable domain: DTGVSQNPRHKITKRGQNVTFRCDPISEHNRLYWYRQTLGQGPEFLTYFQNEAQLEKSRLLSDRFSAERPKGSFSTLEIQRTEQGDSAMYLCASSSDRDSQPQHFGDGTRLSIL.